This T cell receptor beta chain stems from a study of T cell responses to AZD1222 COVID-19 vaccine. Study findings and constraints: Reportedly, nearly half of unique spike TCRs recognized epitopes outside B.1.351/B.1.1.7 mutations. Clonal diversity was possibly underestimated; the donors were predominantly white British and more often female. Elevations in Spike-specific TCR breadth and depth followed administration of two AZD1222 doses.

Some clones are missing from TCRdb's copy, which holds only in-frame ones; the method was immunoSEQ multiplex PCR. The table has some 150,000 clones, more than 90% seen once. A remark on this clone: Its antigen is as yet unknown.

This specimen consisted of peripheral blood, obtained on day 0 of AZD1222 vaccination. This clonotype originated in an adult in good health.

CDR3 coding DNA: TGCAGCGTCTCTCAGGGGAACGGTCAGCCCCAGCATTTT. Amino acids: CSVSQGNGQPQHF. The chain employs TRBV29-1 and TRBJ1-5, with D possibly matching TRBD1 (6 bases). The CDR3 loop spans 13 amino acids. Trimming removed 6 bases at V and 6 bases at J, with 15 bases between. CDR1 SQVTM and CDR2 ANQGSEA come from the germline V gene. Based on the CDR3 plus reference TRBV29-1 and TRBJ1-5, the full variable domain is SAVISQKPSRDICQRGTSLTIQCQVDSQVTMMFWYRQQPGQSLTLIATANQGSEATYESGFVIDKFPISRPNLTFSTLTVSNMSPEDSSIYLCSVSQGNGQPQHFGDGTRLSIL.